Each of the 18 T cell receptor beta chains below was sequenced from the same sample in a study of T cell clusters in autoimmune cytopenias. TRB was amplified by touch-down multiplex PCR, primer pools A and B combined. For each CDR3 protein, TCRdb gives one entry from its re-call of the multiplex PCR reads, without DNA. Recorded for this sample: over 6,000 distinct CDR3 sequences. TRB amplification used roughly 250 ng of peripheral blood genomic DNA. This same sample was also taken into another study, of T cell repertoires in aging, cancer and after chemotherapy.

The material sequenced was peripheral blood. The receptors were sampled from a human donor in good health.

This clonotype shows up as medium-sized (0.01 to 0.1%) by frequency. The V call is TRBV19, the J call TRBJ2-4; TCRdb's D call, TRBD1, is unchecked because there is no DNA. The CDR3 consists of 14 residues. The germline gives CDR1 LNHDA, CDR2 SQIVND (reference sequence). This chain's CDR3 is CASSIGRGSLYQYF. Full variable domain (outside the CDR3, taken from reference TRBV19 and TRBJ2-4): DGGITQSPKYLFRKEGQNVTLSCEQNLNHDAMYWYRQDPGQGLRLIYYSQIVNDFQKGDIAEGYSVSREKKESFPLTVTSAQKNPTAFYLCASSIGRGSLYQYFGAGTRLSVL.

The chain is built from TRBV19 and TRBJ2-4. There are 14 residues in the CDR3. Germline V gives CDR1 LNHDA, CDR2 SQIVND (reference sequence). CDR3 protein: CASNTNRAKNIQYF.

This CDR3 reads CASRQDDNYGYTF. This chain connects TRBV19 to TRBJ1-2; TCRdb's D call of TRBD1 is untestable without DNA. Germline CDR1 and CDR2: LNHDA and SQIVND (reference sequence). CDR3 size: 13 residues.

The CDR3 sequence: CASSLVTGELFF. The chain has TRBV12-3 or TRBV12-4 and TRBJ2-2. The CDR3 is 12 amino acids.

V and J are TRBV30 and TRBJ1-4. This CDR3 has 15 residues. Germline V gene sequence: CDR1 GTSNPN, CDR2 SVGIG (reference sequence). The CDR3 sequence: CAQSNWLSEDEKLFF.

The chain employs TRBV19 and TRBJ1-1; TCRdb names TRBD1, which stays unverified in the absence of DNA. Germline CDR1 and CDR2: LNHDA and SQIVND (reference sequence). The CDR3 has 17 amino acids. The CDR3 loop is CASSITAQTIMNTEAFF.

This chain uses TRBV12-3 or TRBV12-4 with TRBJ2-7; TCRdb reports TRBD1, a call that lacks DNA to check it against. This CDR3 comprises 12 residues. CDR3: CASRLQGREQYF.

The CDR3 here is CASSLGGLAYNEQFF. This chain links TRBV5-6 with TRBJ2-1; absent DNA, TCRdb's TRBD2 call cannot be checked. The CDR3 totals 15 residues. CDR1 is SGHDT, CDR2 YYEEEE, per germline.

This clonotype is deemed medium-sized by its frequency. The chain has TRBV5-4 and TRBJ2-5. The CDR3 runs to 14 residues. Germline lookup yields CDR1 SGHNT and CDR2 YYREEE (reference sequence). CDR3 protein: CASSSRRFQETQYF.

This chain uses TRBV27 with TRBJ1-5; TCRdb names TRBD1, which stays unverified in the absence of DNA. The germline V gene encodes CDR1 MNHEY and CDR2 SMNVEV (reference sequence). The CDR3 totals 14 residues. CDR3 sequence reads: CASSLLGGGQPQHF.

CDR3 loop: CASSYDGAGPTDTQYF. V and J are TRBV6-1 and TRBJ2-3; the D call from TCRdb, TRBD1, cannot be confirmed without DNA. Germline assignment: CDR1 MNHNS and CDR2 SASEGT. The CDR3 length is 16 residues.

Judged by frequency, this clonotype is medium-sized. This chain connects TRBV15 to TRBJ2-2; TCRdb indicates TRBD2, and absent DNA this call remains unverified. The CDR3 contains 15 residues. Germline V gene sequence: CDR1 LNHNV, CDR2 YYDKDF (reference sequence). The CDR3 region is CATSRVSGGAGELFF.

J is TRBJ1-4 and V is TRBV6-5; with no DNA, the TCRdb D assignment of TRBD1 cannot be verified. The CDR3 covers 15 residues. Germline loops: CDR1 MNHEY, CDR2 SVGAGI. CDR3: CASSYTGGTNEKLFF.

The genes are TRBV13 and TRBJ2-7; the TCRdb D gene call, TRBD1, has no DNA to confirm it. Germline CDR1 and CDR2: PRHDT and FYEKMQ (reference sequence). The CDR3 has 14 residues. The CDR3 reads CASSPRGPRGEQYF. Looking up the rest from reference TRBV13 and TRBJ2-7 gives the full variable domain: AAGVIQSPRHLIKEKRETATLKCYPIPRHDTVYWYQQGPGQDPQFLISFYEKMQSDKGSIPDRFSAQQFSDYHSELNMSSLELGDSALYFCASSPRGPRGEQYFGPGTRLTVT.

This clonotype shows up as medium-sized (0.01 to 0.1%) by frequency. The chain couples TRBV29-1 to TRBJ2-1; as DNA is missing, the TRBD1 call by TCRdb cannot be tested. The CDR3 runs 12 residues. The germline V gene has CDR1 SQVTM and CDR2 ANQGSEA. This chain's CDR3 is CSVVQGASEQFF.

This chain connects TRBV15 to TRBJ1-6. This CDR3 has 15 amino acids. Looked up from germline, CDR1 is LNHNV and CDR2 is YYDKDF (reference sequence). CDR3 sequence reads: CATSSQRTLNSPLHF.

The CDR3: CASSEGRGADEQFF. This sequence joins TRBV6-1 and TRBJ2-1; the TRBD1 assignment by TCRdb is unverifiable without DNA. The germline gives CDR1 MNHNS, CDR2 SASEGT. CDR3 length: 14 amino acids.

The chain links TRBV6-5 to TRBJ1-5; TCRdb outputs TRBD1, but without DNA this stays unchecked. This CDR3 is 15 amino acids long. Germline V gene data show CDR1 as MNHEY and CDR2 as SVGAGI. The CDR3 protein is CASSPLKTGNQPQHF.